This T cell receptor beta chain was recorded in a study of response to subunit inactivated influenza vaccine. The sample holds a few counts of this clonotype. What it binds is unknown. Deletions cut 0 bases from V and 6 bases from J, with 9 bases between. Germline CDR1 reads SGHRS; CDR2 reads YFSETQ. The CDR3 covers 13 residues. Broader study findings: It was suggested by the authors that few new T cells are recruited by each seasonal influenza vaccination.

From the RT-PCR reads, TCRdb called clonotypes with MiXCR, one entry per CDR3 protein. This table has about 310,000 distinct CDR3 sequences, 20% to 25% appearing once. The chain employs TRBV5-1 and TRBJ1-1; D call uncertain. The material was PBMCs from blood, obtained around 22 months after vaccination. The TCR was taken from a man between 50 and 69 years old who received an inactivated influenza vaccine. The CDR3 sequence is CASSLGGDSEAFF. The DNA for the CDR3 is TGCGCCAGCAGCTTGGGGGGAGATTCTGAAGCTTTCTTT.